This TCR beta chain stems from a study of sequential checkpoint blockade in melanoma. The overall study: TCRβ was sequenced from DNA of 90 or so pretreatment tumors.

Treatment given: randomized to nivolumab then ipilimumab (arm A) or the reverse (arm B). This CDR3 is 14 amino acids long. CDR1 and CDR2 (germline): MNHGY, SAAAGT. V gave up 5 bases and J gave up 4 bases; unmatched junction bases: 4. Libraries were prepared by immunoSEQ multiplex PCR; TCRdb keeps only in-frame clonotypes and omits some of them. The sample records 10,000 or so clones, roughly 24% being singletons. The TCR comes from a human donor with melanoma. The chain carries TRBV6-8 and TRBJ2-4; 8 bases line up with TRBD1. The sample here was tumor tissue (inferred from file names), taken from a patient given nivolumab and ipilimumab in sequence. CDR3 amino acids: CASSGTGGKNIQYF. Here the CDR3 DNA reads TGTGCCAGCAGTGGAACAGGGGGGAAAAACATTCAGTACTTC.